The rows below give T cell receptor beta chains drawn from one sample of a study of cytomegalovirus exposure and HLA in healthy donors. Only in-frame clones appear in the TCRdb table, and some are missing; sequencing was by immunoSEQ multiplex PCR. The profile shows fewer than 85,000 clones, around 70% of them singletons. Sequenced: PBMCs. These receptors came from a woman between 35 and 50 years old in good health and CMV-seropositive. Each CDR3 is given with its conserved first and last residue. D genes are given only for firm matches. The size entry is marked missing in some rows and otherwise reads once, few, many or a size class.

j_call,clone_size,v_call,d_call,cdr3_aa,cdr3_nt
TRBJ1-5,.,TRBV6-1,.,CASSASSYSNQPQHF,TGTGCCAGCAGTGCATCCTCCTATAGCAATCAGCCCCAGCATTTT
TRBJ1-3,few,TRBV18,TRBD1,CASSPGQDYSGNTIYF,TGTGCCAGCTCACCGGGACAGGACTACTCTGGAAACACCATATATTTT
TRBJ2-3,.,TRBV6-5,TRBD2,CASSFRGGEDTQYF,TGTGCCAGCAGTTTCCGGGGGGGCGAAGATACGCAGTATTTT
TRBJ2-3,.,TRBV6-5,.,CASRPGLPTDTQYF,TGTGCCAGCAGGCCTGGACTACCTACGGATACGCAGTATTTT
TRBJ2-1,few,TRBV5-1,.,CASSLDGEAYNEQFF,TGCGCCAGCAGCTTGGACGGGGAAGCCTACAATGAGCAGTTCTTC
TRBJ2-3,.,TRBV5-1,TRBD2,CASSIGLAGGTDTQYF,TGCGCCAGCAGCATAGGACTAGCGGGGGGAACAGATACGCAGTATTTT
TRBJ2-7,.,TRBV18,TRBD1,CASSPGQAEQYF,TGTGCCAGCTCACCGGGACAGGCCGAGCAGTACTTC
TRBJ1-2,.,TRBV30,.,CAWTTQAQGYGYTF,TGTGCCTGGACCACACAGGCTCAGGGCTATGGCTACACCTTC
TRBJ1-5,.,TRBV27,.,CASGRLQEPQHF,TGTGCCAGCGGCAGGCTACAAGAGCCCCAGCATTTT
TRBJ2-3,.,TRBV18,TRBD2,CASSWTSGSADTQYF,TGTGCCAGCTCGTGGACTAGCGGGAGCGCAGATACGCAGTATTTT
TRBJ2-7,.,TRBV19,TRBD1,CASSMTGTGPQGQYF,TGTGCCAGTAGTATGACAGGGACAGGGCCTCAGGGGCAGTACTTC
TRBJ1-2,.,TRBV6-5,.,CASKAANYGYTF,TGTGCCAGCAAGGCAGCGAACTATGGCTACACCTTC
TRBJ1-1,.,TRBV6-4,.,CASSDSGGEAFF,TGTGCCAGCAGTGACTCGGGAGGTGAAGCTTTCTTT
TRBJ2-7,once,TRBV19,.,CASSNAAGDYEQYF,TGTGCCAGTAGTAACGCAGCGGGCGACTATGAGCAGTACTTC
TRBJ2-2,.,TRBV7-9,.,CATRDSGGGELFF,TGTGCCACCCGGGACTCTGGGGGCGGGGAGCTGTTTTTT
TRBJ1-4,few,TRBV4-2,.,CASSQERGAHGEKLFF,TGTGCCAGCAGCCAAGAACGGGGGGCACATGGTGAAAAACTGTTTTTT
TRBJ2-6,.,TRBV10-3,.,CAISESIVGANVLTF,TGTGCCATCAGTGAGTCGATAGTGGGGGCCAACGTCCTGACTTTC
TRBJ1-4,.,TRBV10-2,.,CASRRGRQGEKLFF,TGCGCCAGCAGGCGGGGACGGCAAGGGGAAAAACTGTTTTTT
TRBJ2-2,once,TRBV18,.,CASSPMSTSGSNTGELFF,TGTGCCAGCTCACCAATGTCAACGTCGGGGTCTAACACCGGGGAGCTGTTTTTT
TRBJ2-7,once,TRBV11-2,TRBD1,CASSWPGQGAEEQYF,TGTGCCAGCAGCTGGCCGGGACAGGGGGCGGAAGAGCAGTACTTC
TRBJ1-5,.,TRBV10-2,.,CASSESGQGGNQPQHF,TGCGCCAGCAGTGAGTCAGGGCAGGGAGGTAATCAGCCCCAGCATTTT
TRBJ2-3,.,TRBV9,TRBD2,CASSVATGLAGGTDTQYF,TGTGCCAGCAGCGTAGCTACAGGGCTAGCGGGGGGCACAGATACGCAGTATTTT
TRBJ2-5,.,TRBV13,TRBD2,CASSTQASGGAQETQYF,TGTGCCAGCAGCACCCAGGCTAGCGGGGGGGCCCAAGAGACCCAGTACTTC
TRBJ1-2,.,TRBV7-2,TRBD1,CASTSTYRTGGYGYTF,TGTGCCAGCACCTCCACCTACAGGACAGGGGGCTATGGCTACACCTTC
TRBJ2-1,few,TRBV6-5,.,CASSYAGSSYNEQFF,TGTGCCAGCAGTTACGCCGGGAGCTCCTACAATGAGCAGTTCTTC
TRBJ1-1,.,TRBV5-1,.,CASSHQGITEAFF,TGCGCCAGCAGTCATCAGGGAATAACTGAAGCTTTCTTT
TRBJ2-1,.,TRBV10-2,TRBD2,CASSEFPSRTSEYNEQFF,TGCGCCAGCAGTGAATTCCCGTCACGGACTAGCGAATACAATGAGCAGTTCTTC
TRBJ2-7,.,TRBV19,.,CASQQGLGEQYF,TGTGCCAGCCAGCAGGGCCTTGGGGAGCAGTACTTC
TRBJ1-2,few,TRBV9,.,CASSVGAGEHYGYTF,TGTGCCAGCAGCGTAGGGGCAGGGGAGCACTATGGCTACACCTTC
TRBJ2-3,once,TRBV28,TRBD2,CASSLLGTSGGFSHTQYF,TGTGCCAGCAGTTTGCTTGGGACTAGCGGGGGGTTCTCTCATACGCAGTATTTT
TRBJ2-5,.,TRBV27,TRBD2,CASSSRLAGVGKTQYF,TGTGCCAGCAGTTCCAGACTAGCGGGAGTGGGAAAGACCCAGTACTTC
TRBJ1-2,.,TRBV4-3,.,CASSQDRGATGYGYTF,TGCGCCAGCAGCCAAGACCGGGGGGCTACTGGGTATGGCTACACCTTC
TRBJ1-2,.,TRBV5-1,.,CASSALSGTNRGGYTF,TGCGCCAGCAGCGCACTATCCGGGACAAATAGGGGGGGCTACACCTTC
TRBJ2-7,.,TRBV27,.,CASSLGAAYEQYF,TGTGCCAGCAGTTTAGGAGCTGCCTACGAGCAGTACTTC
TRBJ2-5,.,TRBV5-4,TRBD2,CASSFGAGGLRETQYF,TGTGCCAGCAGCTTCGGAGCGGGGGGGCTCCGAGAGACCCAGTACTTC
TRBJ2-1,.,TRBV5-6,TRBD1,CASSLAVGTGRYNEQFF,TGTGCCAGCAGCTTGGCCGTCGGGACAGGGAGGTATAATGAGCAGTTCTTC
TRBJ1-1,.,TRBV27,TRBD1,CASRTNLGQGVGRSSTEAFF,TGTGCCAGCAGGACGAACTTGGGACAGGGGGTAGGTAGGTCGTCCACTGAAGCTTTCTTT
TRBJ1-2,.,TRBV20-1,.,CSAAAGYGYTF,TGCAGTGCCGCAGCGGGCTATGGCTACACCTTC
TRBJ1-5,.,TRBV7-2,.,CASSLAESEPQHF,TGTGCCAGCAGTCTCGCGGAGTCAGAGCCCCAGCATTTT
TRBJ2-7,.,TRBV7-9,TRBD1,CASSRGQVGNNEQYF,TGTGCCAGCAGCAGGGGACAGGTAGGGAACAACGAGCAGTACTTC
TRBJ2-7,.,TRBV1,.,CTSSQDGGASGAYEQYF,TGCACCAGCAGCCAAGATGGGGGAGCTAGCGGGGCCTACGAGCAGTACTTC
TRBJ1-6,.,TRBV4-1,.,CASSQITANSPLHF,TGCGCCAGCAGCCAAATTACAGCTAATTCACCCCTCCACTTT
TRBJ2-7,.,TRBV5-6,.,CASSHQGYEQYF,TGTGCCAGCAGTCATCAGGGGTACGAGCAGTACTTC
TRBJ2-3,.,TRBV19,TRBD2,CASSTTGTSGASTDTQYF,TGTGCCAGTAGTACCACCGGGACTAGCGGGGCCAGCACAGATACGCAGTATTTT
TRBJ2-1,.,TRBV7-9,.,CASSLGGRATNEQFF,TGTGCCAGCAGCTTAGGTGGGCGGGCGACCAATGAGCAGTTCTTC
TRBJ2-6,once,TRBV7-9,.,CASSPQGLQHSGANVLTF,TGTGCCAGCAGCCCACAAGGACTCCAGCACTCTGGGGCCAACGTCCTGACTTTC
TRBJ1-3,.,TRBV29-1,.,CSVERGQSSGNTIYF,TGCAGCGTTGAACGCGGACAGAGCTCTGGAAACACCATATATTTT
TRBJ2-3,.,TRBV9,.,CASSVGLATDTQYF,TGTGCCAGCAGCGTAGGTCTAGCCACAGATACGCAGTATTTT
TRBJ2-1,.,TRBV6-6,TRBD2,CASSRPGLINEQFF,TGTGCCAGCAGCAGACCGGGACTAATCAATGAGCAGTTCTTC
TRBJ1-1,few,TRBV30,.,CAWSLTGITEAFF,TGTGCCTGGAGCCTAACAGGGATCACTGAAGCTTTCTTT
TRBJ1-3,.,TRBV18,.,CASSPLARASGNTIYF,TGTGCCAGCTCACCACTTGCCAGGGCTTCTGGAAACACCATATATTTT
TRBJ1-1,.,TRBV4-3,.,CASSQPEENTEAFF,TGCGCCAGCAGCCAACCCGAGGAGAACACTGAAGCTTTCTTT
TRBJ2-1,.,TRBV27,TRBD2,CASSLYGSGTTNEQFF,TGTGCCAGCAGTTTATATGGATCGGGGACTACTAATGAGCAGTTCTTC
TRBJ1-3,few,TRBV5-1,.,CASSQTGSGNTIYF,TGCGCCAGCAGCCAAACAGGGTCTGGAAACACCATATATTTT
TRBJ2-3,few,TRBV13,TRBD2,CASSLWTSGRTDTQYF,TGTGCCAGCAGCTTATGGACTAGCGGGAGAACAGATACGCAGTATTTT